This TCR beta chain was recovered during a study of blood T cell repertoires in COVID-19. At the level of the study: Samples of COVID-19 (acute and convalescent) were obtained from the United States, Italy and Spain. Sample material is recorded as cDNA or gDNA derived from T cells, B-cell-depleted T cells, or PBMCs.

Source study methods: Counts of nucleated cells, estimated from reference gene primer amplification, were obtained. Assay used: immunoSEQ multiplex PCR; TCRdb lists only in-frame clones, some missing. Clone size and V and J calls were adopted from that table, with D and trimming inferred from the DNA. The sample lists 310,000 or so clones; around nine tenths were seen once. Concerning this clone: The junction differs from germline at one of its ends, possibly a read error.

CDR3 length equals 16 residues. Germline V gene data show CDR1 as MNHNS and CDR2 as SASEGT. The TCR was taken from a woman aged 45-60 years with active or convalescent COVID-19. The V and J genes are TRBV6-1 and TRBJ2-1; 10 nucleotides agree with TRBD2. The sample comprised peripheral blood. The chain's CDR3 is CASSGSLAGGAGEQLF. The CDR3 DNA is TGTGCCAGCAGTGGGTCTTTAGCGGGAGGAGCTGGTGAGCAGCTCTTC.